This T cell receptor beta chain is drawn from a study of control samples from healthy donors and cancer patients. The CDR3 consists of 14 residues. Trimming at V came to 5 bases and at J to 10 bases, leaving 10 bases not matched to a gene. CDR1 and CDR2 from the germline V gene are LNHDA and SQIVND (reference sequence). Method: immunoSEQ multiplex PCR; TCRdb's copy keeps in-frame clones and lacks some. The data show roughly 370,000 clones, approximately 92% seen once. This clone occurred a few times. The sequenced material came from PBMCs. This TCR was sampled from a man aged 35 to 55 with head and neck cancer. The chain has TRBV19 and TRBJ1-2; 10 bases map to TRBD1. CDR3 in amino acids: CASSPTGGAQVYTF. Written as DNA, the CDR3 is TGTGCCAGTAGTCCGACAGGGGGCGCTCAGGTCTACACCTTC.